This paragraph covers one T cell receptor (beta chain) sequence. The sample comes from a study of blood T cell repertoires in COVID-19. About the study: There were acute and convalescent COVID-19 samples, and they came from the United States, Italy and Spain. T cells, B-cell-depleted T cells, or PBMCs supplied cDNA or gDNA.

Original processing notes: Amplified reference gene primers provided the basis for estimating nucleated cell counts. Only in-frame clones appear in the TCRdb table, and some are missing; sequencing was by immunoSEQ multiplex PCR. Clone size and the V and J calls come from that table; the DNA yielded D and trimming. The sample consists of about 120,000 clones, 87% of them appearing once. Germline assignment: CDR1 LGHDT and CDR2 YNNKEL (reference sequence). With V trimmed by 3 bases and J by 10 bases, 11 bases remained unmatched. There are 16 residues in the CDR3. The chain links TRBV3-1 (or the pseudogene TRBV3-2) to TRBJ1-6, with 8 bases that match TRBD1. This clonotype was sampled from a woman in her forties or fifties with acute or convalescent COVID-19. The sequencing sample was made of peripheral blood. The CDR3 sequence: CASSQVGSTGESPLHF. CDR3 bases: TGTGCCAGCAGCCAGGTTGGATCGACAGGGGAATCACCCCTCCACTTT.